This entry describes one T cell receptor (beta chain). The antigen remains undetermined. This CDR3 has 17 residues. CDR1 and CDR2 from the germline V gene are SGHTA and FQGNSA. With 0 bases clipped from V and 6 bases from J, the junction kept 11 bases outside the gene matches. Measured with immunoSEQ multiplex PCR; TCRdb has only the in-frame clones, and not every one. Of more than 25,000 clones listed, 82% are singletons. These data originate in a study of Tregs in tolerant kidney transplant recipients. This chain links TRBV7-2 with TRBJ2-3; 8 bases are a match to TRBD2. This clonotype originated in a human donor in good health. The sample taken for sequencing was Tregs from blood cultured with allogeneic cells. The CDR3 sequence: CASSLATGGPKSDTQYF. The CDR3 nucleotides read TGTGCCAGCAGCTTAGCTACGGGGGGGCCTAAATCTGATACGCAGTATTTT.